This TCR beta chain derives from a study of Tregs in tolerant kidney transplant recipients. Across the study: The nonmyeloablative bone marrow transplants came from related graft donors, with transient mixed chimerism.

With V trimmed by 2 bases and J by 9 bases, 11 bases remained unmatched. The CDR3 covers 16 residues. In germline, CDR1 is SGHAT, CDR2 FQDESV (reference sequence). Repertoires were generated with immunoSEQ multiplex PCR, while TCRdb's copy carries only in-frame clones and drops some. The sample records about 69,000 clones, 85% to 90% being singletons. The source material was CD4+ T cells from blood, sampled before the transplant. J is TRBJ2-1 and V is TRBV11-1, with TRBD1 matching 9 bases. The origin of this receptor is a human donor who received a combined kidney and bone marrow transplant. The CDR3 DNA reads as TGTGCCAGCAGCTTAAATCCCCGACAGGGGGGGACTGAGCAGTTCTTC. Protein product: CASSLNPRQGGTEQFF.